Detailed here is one T cell receptor (beta chain). Its antigen remains unidentified. Produced via immunoSEQ multiplex PCR; TCRdb's table is partial and in-frame only. The top ten clones hold about 1.5% of a sample with about 150,000 clones, about 91% of them seen once. This specimen comes from a study of T cell responses to AZD1222 COVID-19 vaccine. General study points: Vaccination with two AZD1222 doses was followed by a rise in Spike-specific TCR breadth and depth. White British people made up most donors, females outnumbered males, and clonal diversity was possibly underestimated. Vaccine-associated CD4 TCRs spanned spike, dominant at 160-218 and 743-854. Just a handful of AZD1222 recipients tested seropositive at baseline.

Germline values: CDR1 SGHTA, CDR2 FQGNSA. The CDR3 extends over 16 amino acids. The V end lost 6 bases, the J end lost 2 bases, and 17 bases lay between the germline ends. The TCR comes from an adult in good health. The gene calls are TRBV7-2 and TRBJ1-5; D gene unclear. Source: peripheral blood, taken on day 0 of AZD1222 vaccination. The CDR3, as DNA: TGTGCCAGCAGTATTTCCGGGAACAGAGGCAATCAGCCCCAGCATTTT. Protein sequence: CASSISGNRGNQPQHF.